The 27 T cell receptor beta chains below all came from one sample that was sequenced in a study of blood T cell repertoires in COVID-19. Sequencing was performed with immunoSEQ multiplex PCR; in TCRdb, only in-frame clones are kept and a portion is missing. The data contain just over 45,000 clones, about 90% of them seen just once; the ten biggest clones take up less than 5.5%. Sequenced material: peripheral blood. These receptors were obtained from a human donor in a cohort sampled during active COVID-19.

The V call is TRBV18, the J call TRBJ2-1; 14 bases map to TRBD2. Germline V lookup: CDR1 KGHSH, CDR2 LQKENI. The CDR3 extends over 16 amino acids. V lost 3 bases to trimming and J lost 4 bases; unmatched junction nucleotides: 2. As DNA, the CDR3 is TGTGCCAGCTCACCGGGGACTAGCGGGAGATACAATGAGCAGTTCTTC. Translated, it gives CASSPGTSGRYNEQFF.

The CDR3 here is CASSSIPRAGNTIYF. The CDR3 bases are TGTGCCAGCAGTTCAATTCCGAGGGCTGGAAACACCATATATTTT. The V and J genes are TRBV11-2 and TRBJ1-3; D uncertain. This CDR3 comprises 15 residues. Germline values: CDR1 SGHAT, CDR2 FQNNGV. V lost 6 bases, J lost 2 bases, and 14 bases lay in between.

The chain links TRBV11-2 to TRBJ2-7; a weak D match, TRBD1 (5 bases). CDR1 is SGHAT and CDR2 is FQNNGV in the germline V gene. The CDR3 contains 14 residues. Trimming left V 4 bases short and J 7 bases short, with 17 bases between. This CDR3 is CASSSPRQLKEQYF. The CDR3 DNA follows: TGTGCCAGCAGCTCCCCAAGACAGCTTAAGGAGCAGTACTTC.

The rearrangement uses TRBV29-1 and TRBJ1-1; D call uncertain. The CDR3 consists of 14 residues. V lost 0 bases to trimming and J lost 6 bases, with 14 bases between them. Germline CDR1 is SQVTM and CDR2 is ANQGSEA. CDR3 amino acids: CSVEDRSGRAEAFF. The CDR3 DNA is TGCAGCGTTGAAGATCGATCCGGGCGGGCTGAAGCTTTCTTT.

The chain joins TRBV2 to TRBJ1-5; a possible D gene is TRBD1 (5 bases). V lost 7 bases, J lost 7 bases, and 11 bases lay in between. Looked up from germline, CDR1 is SNHLY and CDR2 is FYNNEI. The CDR3 covers 12 residues. The CDR3 spells CASKGTQQPQHF. In DNA, the CDR3 is TGTGCCAGCAAGGGGACTCAGCAGCCCCAGCATTTT.

This clone was recorded only once. V is TRBV28 and J is TRBJ2-7, with TRBD1 identical over 12 bases. This CDR3 contains 16 residues. Germline trimming cut 7 bases from V and 5 bases from J; bases unmatched to any gene: 12. CDR1 MDHEN and CDR2 SYDVKM come from the germline V gene. The CDR3 DNA reads TGTGCCAGCACCCCCTCCGGGACAGGGGGCTTCCACGAGCAGTACTTC. This encodes CASTPSGTGGFHEQYF.

The rearrangement uses TRBV11-2 and TRBJ2-7; 7 nucleotides align to TRBD2. The CDR3 runs to 12 residues. CDR1 is SGHAT, CDR2 FQNNGV, per germline. The V and J ends lost 1 base and 9 bases, in that order; junction bases with no gene match: 3. The CDR3 here is CASSLAGRVQYF. CDR3 DNA sequence: TGTGCCAGCAGCTTAGCTGGGAGGGTGCAGTACTTC.

The V gene is TRBV4-2, the J gene TRBJ2-1; 9 bases fit TRBD2. J was trimmed by 8 bases and V by 0 bases; bases with no gene match: 11. The CDR3 is made up of 17 amino acids. The V gene's germline CDR1 is LGHNA and CDR2 YNFKEQ. For the CDR3, the DNA is TGTGCCAGCAGCCAAGAAGTTATGGCGGGAGGGCCCTATGAGCAGTTCTTC. It translates to CASSQEVMAGGPYEQFF.

The chain joins TRBV5-6 to TRBJ2-3, with D uncertain. The germline V gene encodes CDR1 SGHDT and CDR2 YYEEEE. CDR3 length equals 11 residues. V was trimmed by 3 bases and J by 10 bases, leaving 9 bases between them. This CDR3 reads CASSSARAQYF. The CDR3 DNA reads as TGTGCCAGCAGCTCCGCGCGCGCGCAGTATTTT. Together with reference TRBV5-6 and TRBJ2-3, the CDR3 gives the full variable domain: DAGVTQSPTHLIKTRGQQVTLRCSPKSGHDTVSWYQQALGQGPQFIFQYYEEEERQRGNFPDRFSGHQFPNYSSELNVNALLLGDSALYLCASSSARAQYFGPGTRLTVL.

The chain carries TRBV27 and TRBJ1-1; TRBD1 might be the D (5 bases). V was clipped by 5 bases and J by 4 bases, with 11 bases between them. This CDR3 region has 13 residues. The V gene's germline CDR1 is MNHEY and CDR2 SMNVEV (reference sequence). The DNA of the CDR3 is TGTGCCAGCAGTCCAGGGATAGGCACTGAAGCTTTCTTT. It specifies CASSPGIGTEAFF.

This chain joins TRBV6-5 and TRBJ2-7, with TRBD1 matching over 9 bases. Trimming took 2 bases from V and 8 from J; bases not matched to a gene: 1. Germline assignment: CDR1 MNHEY and CDR2 SVGAGI. The CDR3 extends over 12 amino acids. This chain's CDR3 is CASSYGQGQQYF. The CDR3 DNA reads TGTGCCAGCAGTTACGGACAGGGGCAGCAGTACTTC.

The V and J genes are TRBV3-1 (or the pseudogene TRBV3-2) and TRBJ2-3, with TRBD2 matching 9 bases. The J segment lost 4 bases and the V segment lost 0 bases, leaving 8 bases of the junction unmatched. This CDR3 is built from 17 residues. Germline CDR1 is LGHDT and CDR2 is YNNKEL (reference sequence). The DNA for the CDR3 is TGTGCCAGCAGCCAAGATGGCGGCGCGGGAGGGCCAGATACGCAGTATTTT. Translation: CASSQDGGAGGPDTQYF.

V and J are TRBV6-5 and TRBJ2-7; tentative D call: TRBD2 (6 bases). With 5 bases removed from V and 2 bases from J, the gap between germline ends came to 13 bases. The CDR3 is made up of 14 amino acids. The germline gives CDR1 MNHEY, CDR2 SVGAGI. The DNA for the CDR3 is TGTGCCAGCAGTAGACTAGGGGAGGCCTACGAGCAGTACTTC. It specifies CASSRLGEAYEQYF.

The chain uses TRBV30 and TRBJ1-6; D might be TRBD1 (6 bases). The ends were cut back, 4 bases at V and 6 bases at J, with 13 bases in the middle. CDR3 length: 14 residues. CDR1 and CDR2 from the germline V gene are GTSNPN and SVGIG (reference sequence). Here the CDR3 reads CAWTPVQGNSPLHF. The CDR3 DNA follows: TGTGCCTGGACCCCGGTACAGGGTAATTCACCCCTCCACTTT.

V is TRBV4-3 and J is TRBJ2-1; no clear D. The V end was cut by 0 bases, the J end by 10 bases, with 13 bases between. This CDR3 contains 14 residues. Germline V gene data show CDR1 as LGHNA and CDR2 as YSLEER. The CDR3 bases are TGCGCCAGCAGCCAAGATCGCCGCCCCCGGGAGCAGTTCTTC. It codes for CASSQDRRPREQFF.

V usage is TRBV28 and J usage is TRBJ2-3; 8 bases line up with TRBD2. The germline V gene has CDR1 MDHEN and CDR2 SYDVKM. V dropped 4 bases and J dropped 5; count of bases not matched to a gene: 20. The CDR3 is 19 residues long. The CDR3, as DNA: TGTGCCAGCAGTTCGCAAGCCCCCTTAGAACGGGAGGGGATAGATACGCAGTATTTT. This translates into CASSSQAPLEREGIDTQYF.

The chain couples TRBV3-1 (or the pseudogene TRBV3-2) to TRBJ2-5; D possibly corresponds to TRBD2 (5 bases). This CDR3 region has 15 residues. Germline CDR1 reads LGHDT; CDR2 reads YNNKEL (reference sequence). The V and J ends lost 0 bases and 5 bases respectively, with 13 bases between them. The CDR3 here is CASSQEPGIWETQYF. In nucleotides, the CDR3 is TGTGCCAGCAGCCAAGAACCGGGGATTTGGGAGACCCAGTACTTC.

The chain carries TRBV7-9 and TRBJ2-3; D possibly corresponds to TRBD1 (6 bases). Trimming pared 2 bases from V and 5 bases from J, leaving 14 bases between. CDR3 length equals 15 residues. Germline CDR1 SEHNR, CDR2 FQNEAQ (reference sequence). The CDR3 coding sequence is TGTGCCAGCAGCTTATCAACAGGGCTCCGAGATACGCAGTATTTT. Protein: CASSLSTGLRDTQYF.

The gene calls are TRBV25-1 and TRBJ2-2, with 9 nucleotides matching TRBD1. Trimming cost V 3 bases and J 4 bases; bases outside gene matches: 6. The V gene's germline CDR1 is MGHDK and CDR2 SYGVNS. The CDR3 has 16 amino acids. The CDR3 loop is CASSDPTGGITGELFF. DNA of the CDR3: TGTGCCAGCAGTGACCCCACAGGGGGCATCACCGGGGAGCTGTTTTTT. Combining the CDR3 with reference TRBV25-1 and TRBJ2-2 gives the whole variable domain EADIYQTPRYLVIGTGKKITLECSQTMGHDKMYWYQQDPGMELHLIHYSYGVNSTEKGDLSSESTVSRIRTEHFPLTLESARPSHTSQYLCASSDPTGGITGELFFGEGSRLTVL.

V and J are TRBV29-1 and TRBJ2-1; tentative D call: TRBD1 (5 bases). Between the trimmed V and J ends, which lost 0 bases and 4 bases, there was a span of 7 bases. This CDR3 is built from 13 residues. CDR1 and CDR2 (germline): SQVTM, ANQGSEA. The CDR3 region has the DNA TGCAGCGTTGAAGATCAGGGATACAATGAGCAGTTCTTC. Its translation: CSVEDQGYNEQFF.

This chain connects TRBV20-1 to TRBJ2-2; 7 bases map to TRBD2. There are 14 residues in the CDR3. From germline, CDR1 is DFQATT and CDR2 SNEGSKA (reference sequence). The V segment lost 3 bases and the J segment 5 bases; nucleotides outside the gene matches: 6. CDR3 sequence reads: CSASPSGNTGELFF. Here the CDR3 DNA reads TGCAGTGCTAGTCCCAGCGGGAATACCGGGGAGCTGTTTTTT.

CDR3 in DNA: TGTGCCAGCAGTTACATGGGGAGGAGCAATCAGCCCCAGCATTTT. Its translation is CASSYMGRSNQPQHF. The rearrangement joins TRBV6-2 or TRBV6-3 to TRBJ1-5, with unresolved D. In germline, CDR1 is MNHEY, CDR2 SVGEGT. Trimming cost V 2 bases and J 1 base, with 9 bases left between them. The CDR3 is made up of 15 amino acids.

V gene TRBV5-4 combines with J gene TRBJ1-1, with D unresolved. This CDR3 is 14 amino acids long. The germline V gene encodes CDR1 SGHNT and CDR2 YYREEE (reference sequence). The ends were cut back, 0 bases at V and 0 bases at J, with 6 bases in the middle. The CDR3 loop reads CASSLDVLNTEAFF. The DNA of the CDR3 is TGTGCCAGCAGCTTGGATGTCTTGAACACTGAAGCTTTCTTT.

The chain joins TRBV29-1 to TRBJ2-1; tentative D call: TRBD2 (5 bases). V lost 3 bases and J 4 bases, leaving 16 bases between the germline ends. The CDR3 is made up of 15 amino acids. Germline V CDR1 and CDR2: SQVTM, ANQGSEA. The CDR3 here is CSVDSGVEAYNEQFF. DNA of the CDR3: TGCAGCGTTGATTCCGGGGTCGAGGCTTACAATGAGCAGTTCTTC.

The rearrangement links TRBV6-6 to TRBJ2-1; 7 bases fit TRBD2. The germline gives CDR1 MNHNY, CDR2 SVGAGI (reference sequence). Trimming cost V 5 bases and J 4 bases; bases outside gene matches: 14. The CDR3 contains 17 residues. In nucleotides, the CDR3 is TGTGCCAGCAGTCCTACGCTTAGACTAGCTGATTACAATGAGCAGTTCTTC. As protein: CASSPTLRLADYNEQFF.

The rearrangement joins TRBV6-5 to TRBJ1-2, with a tentative D call TRBD1 (5 bases). Deletions cut 2 bases from V and 4 bases from J, with 8 bases between. Germline V gives CDR1 MNHEY, CDR2 SVGAGI. This CDR3 comprises 13 residues. CDR3 DNA sequence: TGTGCCAGCAGTTACGGGGGGGGCTATGGCTACACCTTC. It encodes CASSYGGGYGYTF.

CDR3 loop: CASISGAGLYEQYF. CDR3 nucleotide sequence: TGTGCCAGCATCAGCGGGGCAGGCCTGTACGAGCAGTACTTC. V gene TRBV2 combines with J gene TRBJ2-7, with 7 bases aligning to TRBD2. There are 14 residues in the CDR3. CDR1 and CDR2 from the germline V gene are SNHLY and FYNNEI. Trimming removed 7 bases from V and 4 bases from J; junction bases left unmatched: 10.